This T cell receptor beta chain was sequenced for a study of blood T cell repertoires in COVID-19. Trimming pared 0 bases from V and 7 bases from J, leaving 11 bases between. The germline gives CDR1 SGHRS, CDR2 YFSETQ. The CDR3 length is 13 residues. Authors' analysis steps: Scientists estimated how many nucleated cells there were by amplifying reference gene primers. Using immunoSEQ multiplex PCR, the repertoire was profiled, and TCRdb retains in-frame clones only, with some absent. The V and J calls and clone size are taken from that table; D and trimming were inferred from the DNA. The sample has tens of thousands of clones, about 79% seen once.

This clonotype originated in a man aged 55 to 69 with acute or convalescent COVID-19. The rearrangement links TRBV5-1 to TRBJ2-7; D gene uncertain. Sample: peripheral blood. The CDR3 DNA follows: TGCGCCAGCAGCTTGGGGAATACCGGGGAGCAGTACGTC. Translated: CASSLGNTGEQYV.